Sequencing of this TCR beta chain was carried out in a study of T cells in Graves' hyperthyroidism and ophthalmopathy. The hyperthyroidism was newly diagnosed and had lasted under 2 months; the patients were aged 18 to 65. TCR beta CDR3 regions were amplified from RNA. TCR CDR3 underwent first-round RT-PCR with the HTBI primer set. A single record per CDR3 protein comes from TCRdb applying MiXCR to the multiplex PCR reads. The sample records under 250,000 distinct CDR3 sequences, roughly 17% being singletons. The CDR3 contains 13 residues. Looked up from germline, CDR1 is ENHRY and CDR2 is SYGVKD. This clonotype was seen more than once but under ten times. Relative to the germline gene, one junction end is altered; a read error may explain this.

The gene calls are TRBV10-3 and TRBJ2-1, with D possibly being TRBD1 or TRBD2 (5 bases each). Sequenced material: blood. This TCR derives from a man between 45 and 60 years old with Graves' hyperthyroidism. CDR3: CAISETGLNEQFF. The CDR3 nucleotides are TGTGCCATCAGTGAAACGGGGCTCAATGAGCAGTTCTTT.